This TCR beta chain was observed in a study of shared clonotypes between healthy human individuals. Study-level findings and limits: It was observed that about 5% of naive CD4 clonotypes were shared across several donors. Sample collection involved blood only; tissue repertoires are likely different.

Losses at the gene ends were 1 base for V and 1 base for J; bases not matched to a gene: 3. The CDR3 has 16 residues. Per germline, CDR1 SGDLS and CDR2 YYNGEE. Sorted subsets were amplified in replicate PCRs using around 220 ng DNA, approximately 30,000 T cell genomes. The data were produced by immunoSEQ multiplex PCR, yet TCRdb's version contains in-frame clones alone and is incomplete. The table has more than 2,000,000 clones, about 92% seen once. Remarks on this clone: Its antigen is not known. Other DNA sequences in this specimen translate into the identical CDR3.

The TCR comes from a man between 18 and 35 years old in good health. The rearrangement joins TRBV9 to TRBJ2-3; 10 nucleotides agree with TRBD1. The source material was naive CD4+ T cells sorted from blood. The subset is: CD45RA+ positively selected. CDR3 in DNA: TGTGCCAGCAGCGTATCTGGGACAGGGGGCACAGATACGCAGTATTTT. It translates to CASSVSGTGGTDTQYF.